This entry describes one T cell receptor beta chain. The antigen is undetermined. One entry per CDR3 protein results from TCRdb running MiXCR on the multiplex PCR reads. The repertoire has over 60,000 distinct CDR3 sequences, 43% of them found once; the top ten carry over 7.5%. The data are from a study of breast tumors, draining lymph nodes, adjacent tissues. Notes on the study in general: Tumor repertoires ranked between lymph nodes and nontumor tissue in diversity, with V and J gene preferences. Tumor and nontumor repertoires were significantly more similar in luminal-like than in basal-like breast cancer. Data fit most tumor T cells coming from lymph node, expanding in tumor. Tumor T cell lymph node origin was a supported hypothesis, not proven.

The germline CDR1 and CDR2 sequences are SGHRS and YFSETQ. The V and J ends lost 0 bases and 2 bases, in that order; junction bases with no gene match: 0. CDR3 length: 15 amino acids. The sample was breast tumor tissue. The V and J genes are TRBV5-1 and TRBJ2-5, with TRBD1 matching 11 bases. The clonotype comes from a female donor with breast cancer. Some clones in this sample may be carry-over from other donors' samples. CDR3 coding DNA: TGCGCCAGCAGCTTGGGGGACAGGGGGCAAGAGACCCAGTACTTC. Amino acids: CASSLGDRGQETQYF.